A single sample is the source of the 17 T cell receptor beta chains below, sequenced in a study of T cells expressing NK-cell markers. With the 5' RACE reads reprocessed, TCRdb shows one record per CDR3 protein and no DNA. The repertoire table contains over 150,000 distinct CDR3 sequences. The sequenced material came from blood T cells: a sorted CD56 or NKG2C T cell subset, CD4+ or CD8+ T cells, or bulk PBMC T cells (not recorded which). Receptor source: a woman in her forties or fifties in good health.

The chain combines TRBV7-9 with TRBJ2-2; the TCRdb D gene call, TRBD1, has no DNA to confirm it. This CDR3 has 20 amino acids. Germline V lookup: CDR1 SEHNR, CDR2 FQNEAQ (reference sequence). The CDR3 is CASSPPWALSSSGVTGELFF.

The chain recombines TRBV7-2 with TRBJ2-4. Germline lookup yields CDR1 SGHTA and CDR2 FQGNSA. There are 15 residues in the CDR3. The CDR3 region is CASSLGVLAKNIQYF.

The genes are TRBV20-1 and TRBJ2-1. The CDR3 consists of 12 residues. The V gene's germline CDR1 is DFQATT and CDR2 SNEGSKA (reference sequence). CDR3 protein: CSARDLYNEQFF.

The CDR3 sequence is CASSVVGAGSYNEQFF. The chain is built from TRBV9 and TRBJ2-1; absent DNA, TCRdb's TRBD1 call cannot be checked. Germline CDR1 is SGDLS and CDR2 is YYNGEE. The CDR3 runs to 16 residues.

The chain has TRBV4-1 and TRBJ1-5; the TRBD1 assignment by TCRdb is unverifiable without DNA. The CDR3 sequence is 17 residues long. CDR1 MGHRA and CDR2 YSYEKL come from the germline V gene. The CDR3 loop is CASSQAETTGWSQPQHF.

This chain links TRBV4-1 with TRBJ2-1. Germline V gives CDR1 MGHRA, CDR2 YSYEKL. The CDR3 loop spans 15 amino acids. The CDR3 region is CASSQVGETYNEQFF.

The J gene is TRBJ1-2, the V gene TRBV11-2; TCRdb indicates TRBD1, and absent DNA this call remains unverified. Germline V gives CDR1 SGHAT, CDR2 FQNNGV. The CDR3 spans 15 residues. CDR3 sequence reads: CASSLDSTGAYGYTF.

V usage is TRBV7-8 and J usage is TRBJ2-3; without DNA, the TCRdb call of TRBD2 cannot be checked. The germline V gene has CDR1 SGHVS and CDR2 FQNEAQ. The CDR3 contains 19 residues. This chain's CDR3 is CASSYPVVGLAGPTDTQYF.

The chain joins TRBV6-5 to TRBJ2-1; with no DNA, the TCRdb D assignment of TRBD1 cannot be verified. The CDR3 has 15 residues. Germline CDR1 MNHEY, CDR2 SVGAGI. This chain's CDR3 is CASSSRGGGYNEQFF.

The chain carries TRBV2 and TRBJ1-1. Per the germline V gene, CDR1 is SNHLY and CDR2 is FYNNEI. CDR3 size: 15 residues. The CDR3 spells CASSELDFQNTEAFF.

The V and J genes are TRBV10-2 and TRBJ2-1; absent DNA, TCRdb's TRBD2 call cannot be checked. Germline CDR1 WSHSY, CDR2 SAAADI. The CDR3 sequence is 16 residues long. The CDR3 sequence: CASTDPTSGSWNEQFF.

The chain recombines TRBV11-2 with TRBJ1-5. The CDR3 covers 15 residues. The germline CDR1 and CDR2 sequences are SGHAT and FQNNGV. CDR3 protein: CASSLGDGHNQPQHF.

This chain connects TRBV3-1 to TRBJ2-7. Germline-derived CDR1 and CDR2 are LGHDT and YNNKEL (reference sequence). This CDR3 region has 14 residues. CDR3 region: CASSQLESSYEQYF.

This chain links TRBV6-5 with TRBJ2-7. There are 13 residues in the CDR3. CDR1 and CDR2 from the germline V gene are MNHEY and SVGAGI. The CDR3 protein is CASTFNGDSEQYF.

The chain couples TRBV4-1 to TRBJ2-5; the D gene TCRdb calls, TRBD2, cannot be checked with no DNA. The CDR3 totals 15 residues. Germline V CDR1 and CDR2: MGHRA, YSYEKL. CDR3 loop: CASSQDRTPQETQYF.

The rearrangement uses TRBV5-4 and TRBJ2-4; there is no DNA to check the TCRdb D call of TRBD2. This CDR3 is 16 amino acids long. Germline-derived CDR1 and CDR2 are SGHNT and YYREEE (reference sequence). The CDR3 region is CASSLATGGRKNIQYF.

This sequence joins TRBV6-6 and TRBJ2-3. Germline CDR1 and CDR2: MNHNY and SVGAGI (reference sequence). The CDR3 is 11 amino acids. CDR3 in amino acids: CASSLSHQQYF.